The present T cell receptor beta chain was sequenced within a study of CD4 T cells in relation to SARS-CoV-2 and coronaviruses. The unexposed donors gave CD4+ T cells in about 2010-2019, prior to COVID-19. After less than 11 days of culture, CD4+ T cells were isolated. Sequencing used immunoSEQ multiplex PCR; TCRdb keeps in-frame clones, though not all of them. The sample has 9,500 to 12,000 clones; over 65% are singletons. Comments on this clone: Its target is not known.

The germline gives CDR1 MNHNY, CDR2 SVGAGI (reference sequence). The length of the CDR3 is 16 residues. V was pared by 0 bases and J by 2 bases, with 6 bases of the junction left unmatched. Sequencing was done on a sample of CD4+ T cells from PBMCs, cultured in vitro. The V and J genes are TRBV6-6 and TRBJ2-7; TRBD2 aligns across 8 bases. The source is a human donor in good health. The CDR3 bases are TGTGCCAGCAGTTACTCGGCCGGGAGGGGGACCTACGAGCAGTACTTC. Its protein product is CASSYSAGRGTYEQYF.